This is a list of T cell receptor beta chains from one sample in a study of blood T cell repertoires in COVID-19. TCRdb's table, derived via immunoSEQ multiplex PCR, lists solely in-frame clones and lacks some. The table records hundreds of thousands of clones, about 85% of them present only once. The sequencing sample was made of PBMCs or T cells enriched from blood (not recorded which). The source of these receptors is a woman in her twenties or thirties with acute COVID-19. The CDR3 runs from the conserved cysteine through the conserved F or W. The order of the fields is J gene, V gene, clone size, D gene, CDR3 protein, CDR3 DNA. A D gene is named only where the DNA matches it firmly. Clone size appears in some rows only: once, few, many, or a class for an expanded clone.

J gene: TRBJ2-3
V gene: TRBV3-1/TRBV3-2
clone size: once
D gene: TRBD1
CDR3 protein: CASSLLGQGNEDTQYF
CDR3 DNA: TGTGCCAGCAGCCTACTGGGACAGGGTAATGAGGATACGCAGTATTTT

J gene: TRBJ2-7
V gene: TRBV28
clone size: NA
D gene: TRBD2
CDR3 protein: CASSLGAGGRSSYEQYF
CDR3 DNA: TGTGCCAGCAGTTTAGGGGCGGGCGGGAGGAGCTCCTACGAGCAGTACTTC

J gene: TRBJ1-4
V gene: TRBV25-1
clone size: NA
D gene: NA
CDR3 protein: CASSDSRTATNEKLFF
CDR3 DNA: TGTGCCAGCAGTGACTCTAGGACTGCAACTAATGAAAAACTGTTTTTT

J gene: TRBJ1-5
V gene: TRBV28
clone size: NA
D gene: NA
CDR3 protein: CASSEGDQPQHF
CDR3 DNA: TGTGCCAGCAGTGAGGGTGATCAGCCCCAGCATTTT

J gene: TRBJ1-5
V gene: TRBV5-5
clone size: NA
D gene: TRBD1
CDR3 protein: CASSVGQGYNQPQHF
CDR3 DNA: TGTGCCAGCAGCGTCGGACAGGGGTACAATCAGCCCCAGCATTTT

J gene: TRBJ1-6
V gene: TRBV4-1
clone size: NA
D gene: TRBD1
CDR3 protein: CASSQLAQTGTGNSPLHF
CDR3 DNA: TGCGCCAGCAGCCAATTGGCCCAGACCGGGACAGGGAATTCACCCCTCCACTTT

J gene: TRBJ1-2
V gene: TRBV6-4
clone size: NA
D gene: NA
CDR3 protein: CASSAFGGQAGYTF
CDR3 DNA: TGTGCCAGCAGTGCCTTCGGGGGTCAGGCCGGCTACACCTTC

J gene: TRBJ1-2
V gene: TRBV28
clone size: NA
D gene: NA
CDR3 protein: CASSAGPYGYTF
CDR3 DNA: TGTGCCAGCAGCGCTGGCCCCTATGGCTACACCTTC

J gene: TRBJ2-2
V gene: TRBV5-1
clone size: NA
D gene: NA
CDR3 protein: CASSTGTPNANTGELFF
CDR3 DNA: TGCGCCAGCAGCACCGGGACTCCCAATGCGAACACCGGGGAGCTGTTTTTT

J gene: TRBJ1-5
V gene: TRBV18
clone size: NA
D gene: NA
CDR3 protein: CASSPQRGTGRDQPQHF
CDR3 DNA: TGTGCCAGCTCACCACAGAGAGGTACAGGGAGGGATCAGCCCCAGCATTTT

J gene: TRBJ1-5
V gene: TRBV6-2/TRBV6-3
clone size: NA
D gene: NA
CDR3 protein: CASSYVRQGGADYNQPQHF
CDR3 DNA: TGTGCCAGCAGTTACGTTCGTCAGGGCGGGGCCGATTACAATCAGCCCCAGCATTTT

J gene: TRBJ2-3
V gene: TRBV9
clone size: NA
D gene: TRBD2
CDR3 protein: CASSGRGGPITQYF
CDR3 DNA: TGTGCCAGCAGCGGCCGGGGGGGACCTATAACGCAGTATTTT

J gene: TRBJ2-3
V gene: TRBV27
clone size: NA
D gene: TRBD2
CDR3 protein: CASSLLTSGRTDTQYF
CDR3 DNA: TGTGCCAGCAGTCTATTGACTAGCGGGAGAACAGATACGCAGTATTTT

J gene: TRBJ2-7
V gene: TRBV10-3
clone size: NA
D gene: NA
CDR3 protein: CAISEFLGTPNSYEQYF
CDR3 DNA: TGTGCCATCAGTGAGTTTTTAGGGACACCGAACTCCTACGAGCAGTACTTC

J gene: TRBJ1-5
V gene: TRBV2
clone size: many
D gene: TRBD1
CDR3 protein: CASRPTGSPQPQHF
CDR3 DNA: TGTGCCAGCCGCCCGACAGGGTCCCCACAGCCCCAGCATTTT

J gene: TRBJ1-6
V gene: TRBV11-2
clone size: NA
D gene: NA
CDR3 protein: CASSPRGNSPLHF
CDR3 DNA: TGTGCCAGCAGCCCCAGGGGTAATTCACCCCTCCACTTT

J gene: TRBJ2-5
V gene: TRBV2
clone size: NA
D gene: NA
CDR3 protein: CASSGGRYQETQYF
CDR3 DNA: TGTGCCAGCAGTGGGGGCAGATACCAAGAGACCCAGTACTTC

J gene: TRBJ2-3
V gene: TRBV4-1
clone size: once
D gene: NA
CDR3 protein: CASSQGGRELYTDTQYF
CDR3 DNA: TGCGCCAGCAGCCAAGGAGGTCGGGAGCTCTACACAGATACGCAGTATTTT

J gene: TRBJ1-5
V gene: TRBV20-1
clone size: few
D gene: TRBD1
CDR3 protein: CSASGDRDQPQHF
CDR3 DNA: TGCAGTGCTAGTGGGGACAGGGATCAGCCCCAGCATTTT

J gene: TRBJ2-5
V gene: TRBV7-8
clone size: few
D gene: TRBD1
CDR3 protein: CASSPRDRGETQYF
CDR3 DNA: TGTGCCAGCAGCCCCCGGGACAGGGGAGAGACCCAGTACTTC

J gene: TRBJ2-7
V gene: TRBV19
clone size: once
D gene: TRBD2
CDR3 protein: CASSAAGTYEQYF
CDR3 DNA: TGTGCCAGTAGTGCAGCGGGAACCTACGAGCAGTACTTC

J gene: TRBJ2-7
V gene: TRBV6-2/TRBV6-3
clone size: NA
D gene: NA
CDR3 protein: CASSYSLRTLEQYF
CDR3 DNA: TGTGCCAGCAGTTACTCCCTTAGGACACTCGAGCAGTACTTC

J gene: TRBJ1-5
V gene: TRBV7-8
clone size: NA
D gene: NA
CDR3 protein: CASSTKQGFNQPQHF
CDR3 DNA: TGTGCCAGCAGCACGAAACAGGGTTTCAATCAGCCCCAGCATTTT

J gene: TRBJ1-3
V gene: TRBV6-4
clone size: once
D gene: NA
CDR3 protein: CASSDDRGNTIYF
CDR3 DNA: TGTGCCAGCAGTGACGACAGGGGAAACACCATATATTTT

J gene: TRBJ1-3
V gene: TRBV2
clone size: NA
D gene: NA
CDR3 protein: CASSVSRGSGNTIYF
CDR3 DNA: TGTGCCAGCAGTGTAAGCAGGGGCTCTGGAAACACCATATATTTT

J gene: TRBJ2-4
V gene: TRBV5-1
clone size: NA
D gene: TRBD1
CDR3 protein: CASSMRTGDSAGKNIQYF
CDR3 DNA: TGCGCCAGCAGCATGCGGACAGGGGACAGCGCGGGCAAAAACATTCAGTACTTC

J gene: TRBJ1-2
V gene: TRBV7-6
clone size: few
D gene: TRBD1
CDR3 protein: CASSPTGTGDYGYTF
CDR3 DNA: TGTGCCAGCAGCCCCACCGGGACAGGGGACTATGGCTACACCTTC

J gene: TRBJ1-6
V gene: TRBV28
clone size: few
D gene: NA
CDR3 protein: CASSFRGSPLHF
CDR3 DNA: TGTGCCAGCAGTTTTAGAGGTTCACCCCTCCACTTT

J gene: TRBJ1-5
V gene: TRBV28
clone size: NA
D gene: TRBD1
CDR3 protein: CASSLRDRGYVQPQHF
CDR3 DNA: TGTGCCAGCAGTTTAAGGGACAGGGGTTATGTTCAGCCCCAGCATTTT

J gene: TRBJ1-6
V gene: TRBV5-4
clone size: NA
D gene: NA
CDR3 protein: CASSWGEWVTDSPLHF
CDR3 DNA: TGTGCCAGCAGCTGGGGGGAGTGGGTCACAGATTCACCCCTCCACTTT

J gene: TRBJ2-3
V gene: TRBV18
clone size: NA
D gene: TRBD2
CDR3 protein: CASSPSGGGPTDTQYF
CDR3 DNA: TGTGCCAGCTCACCTTCCGGCGGGGGGCCCACAGATACGCAGTATTTT